This is a list of T cell receptor beta chains from one sample in a study of cytomegalovirus exposure and HLA in healthy donors. Assay: immunoSEQ multiplex PCR; the TCRdb copy retains only in-frame clones and omits some. The table includes over 110,000 clones, 82% detected once. Sequenced material: PBMCs. Source of these receptors: a male donor in good health and CMV-seronegative. The CDR3 runs from the conserved cysteine through the conserved F or W. The D gene is left open where the match is weak. Where a row states a size, it is once, few, many or the class of an expanded clone; other rows omit it.

NA | NA | TRBJ2-3 | TRBV5-8 | TGTGCCAGCAGCTTGGCCCGAACCTGGCCGGATACGCAGTATTTT | CASSLARTWPDTQYF
NA | NA | TRBJ1-2 | TRBV7-6 | TGTGCCAGCGTACGTGACAGTAACTATGGCTACACCTTC | CASVRDSNYGYTF
NA | NA | TRBJ1-6 | TRBV5-1 | TGCGCCAGCAGCTTGGACAGGGCTGAGACACCCCTCCACTTT | CASSLDRAETPLHF
NA | few | TRBJ2-7 | TRBV11-2 | TGTGCCAGCAGCTCCCCCCCGAGGGGGTTCTACGAGCAGTACTTC | CASSSPPRGFYEQYF
TRBD2 | NA | TRBJ2-7 | TRBV27 | TGTGCCAGCAGTTCCCCCGCGGGAGGGGGGTCCTACGAGCAGTACTTC | CASSSPAGGGSYEQYF
NA | NA | TRBJ2-6 | TRBV5-4 | TGTGCCAGCAGTTCCTCAGGGGATGGGGCCAACGTCCTGACTTTC | CASSSSGDGANVLTF
TRBD2 | NA | TRBJ2-3 | TRBV7-7 | TGTGCTAGCAGCTCTGGGCTAGCGGGAACATCAGATACGCAGTATTTT | CASSSGLAGTSDTQYF
NA | NA | TRBJ1-1 | TRBV18 | TGTGCCACCCGGGGGGACACTGAAGCTTTCTTT | CATRGDTEAFF
NA | NA | TRBJ2-7 | TRBV10-3 | TGTGCCACCTGTCAGGGTTTCGGGCCTAACTACGAGCAGTACTTC | CATCQGFGPNYEQYF
TRBD1 | NA | TRBJ2-5 | TRBV7-9 | TGTGCCAGCAGCCAGGGGGCAAATCAAGAGACCCAGTACTTC | CASSQGANQETQYF
TRBD2 | NA | TRBJ2-7 | TRBV15 | TGTGCCACCGGTAGAGCGGGAGATAGCCGCGAGCAGTACTTC | CATGRAGDSREQYF
NA | few | TRBJ2-7 | TRBV13 | TGTGCCAGCAGCTTAGGCAGGACCTACGAGCAGTACTTC | CASSLGRTYEQYF
NA | NA | TRBJ2-3 | TRBV29-1 | TGCAGCGGGGTTAGGGGGTACACAGATACGCAGTATTTT | CSGVRGYTDTQYF
NA | NA | TRBJ2-2 | TRBV4-3 | TGCGCCAGCAGCCAAGGTCCGGGGGTAGCGACCGGGGAGCTGTTTTTT | CASSQGPGVATGELFF
NA | NA | TRBJ2-3 | TRBV5-4 | TGTGCCAGCAGCCCCAGGGGGGAGGTAGATACGCAGTATTTT | CASSPRGEVDTQYF
NA | NA | TRBJ2-3 | TRBV5-6 | TGTGCCAGCAGCTTGGAACCGGCTAGCCCCGGGTATTTT | CASSLEPASPGYF
TRBD1 | NA | TRBJ2-2 | TRBV7-8 | TGTGCCAGCCACAGGGGCTCCTTGGGGCCCGGGGAGCTGTTTTTT | CASHRGSLGPGELFF
NA | NA | TRBJ2-7 | TRBV18 | TGTGCCAGCTCACCATGGAAGGACTCACGCTACGAGCAGTACTTC | CASSPWKDSRYEQYF
NA | NA | TRBJ2-7 | TRBV9 | TGTGCCAGCAGCGTAGCGATCGGGAGCGGCTACGAGCAGTACTTC | CASSVAIGSGYEQYF
NA | NA | TRBJ2-7 | TRBV29-1 | TGCAGCGTCCTAGAAAAAACCTACGAGCAGTACTTC | CSVLEKTYEQYF
NA | NA | TRBJ2-3 | TRBV28 | TGTGCCAGCAGTTTAACCTTCTCGGCAGATACGCAGTATTTT | CASSLTFSADTQYF
NA | once | TRBJ2-7 | TRBV28 | TGTGCCAGCAGCCCTAGCACCTACGAGCAGTACTTC | CASSPSTYEQYF
TRBD2 | NA | TRBJ2-1 | TRBV2 | TGTGCCAGCAGTGAAACTAGCGGGAGTAGCTCCTACAATGAGCAGTTCTTC | CASSETSGSSSYNEQFF
NA | NA | TRBJ2-5 | TRBV4-1 | TGCGCCAGCAGCCAAGAGTTTTTGGGGGCCCACCCAAACCAAGAGACCCAGTACTTC | CASSQEFLGAHPNQETQYF
NA | NA | TRBJ2-2 | TRBV14 | TGTGCCAGCAGCCTCGCCGGCGGGTTGGACACCGGGGAGCTGTTTTTT | CASSLAGGLDTGELFF
NA | NA | TRBJ2-7 | TRBV7-8 | TGTGCCAGCAGCCTACTTAATCTAGGTTCGACCTACGAGCAGTACTTC | CASSLLNLGSTYEQYF